Sequencing of this TCR beta chain was carried out in a study of cytomegalovirus exposure and HLA in healthy donors. Study findings and constraints: A missense variant in DCLRE1C was later tied to TCR beta V- and J-gene trimming. Later analysis showed most CMV-associated TCR beta chains appearing HLA-restricted.

Trimming took off 0 bases at V and 10 bases at J, with 14 bases between the two ends. Germline V gives CDR1 SGHRS, CDR2 YFSETQ. This CDR3 has 15 amino acids. About this clone itself: Antigen: not known.

The PCR employed 60 Vbeta primers together with 13 Jbeta primers. As processed by the authors: Approximately 11 million of the roughly 77 million unique TCR beta chains counted in a later analysis were shared. Profiling relied on immunoSEQ multiplex PCR, and the TCRdb table lists in-frame clones only, not all of them. V, J and clone size reflect that table, while D and trimming were determined from the DNA. The data show about 130,000 clones, 80% seen once. Material: PBMCs. The chain joins TRBV5-1 to TRBJ1-6; the D gene is possibly TRBD1 (6 bases). The receptor was isolated from a man aged 35 to 55 in good health and CMV-seronegative. The CDR3 nucleotides are TGCGCCAGCAGCTTGGTAGGACAGAGCGAGTCACCCCTCCACTTT. It yields the protein CASSLVGQSESPLHF.